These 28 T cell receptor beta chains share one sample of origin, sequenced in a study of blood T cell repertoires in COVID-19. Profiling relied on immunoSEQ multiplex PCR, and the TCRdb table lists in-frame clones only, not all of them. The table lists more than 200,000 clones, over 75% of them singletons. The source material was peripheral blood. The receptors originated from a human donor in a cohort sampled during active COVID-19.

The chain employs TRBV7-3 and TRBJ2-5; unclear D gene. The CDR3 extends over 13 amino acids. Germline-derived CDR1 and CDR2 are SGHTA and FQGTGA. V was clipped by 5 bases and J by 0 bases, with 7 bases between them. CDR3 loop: CASSPSYQETQYF. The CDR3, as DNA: TGTGCCAGCAGCCCCTCGTACCAAGAGACCCAGTACTTC.

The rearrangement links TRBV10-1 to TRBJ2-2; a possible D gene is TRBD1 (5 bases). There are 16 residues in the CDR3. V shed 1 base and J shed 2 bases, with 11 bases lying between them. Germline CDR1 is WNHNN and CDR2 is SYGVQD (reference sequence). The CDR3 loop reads CASSELETENTGELFF. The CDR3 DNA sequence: TGCGCCAGCAGTGAGTTAGAGACAGAAAACACCGGGGAGCTGTTTTTT.

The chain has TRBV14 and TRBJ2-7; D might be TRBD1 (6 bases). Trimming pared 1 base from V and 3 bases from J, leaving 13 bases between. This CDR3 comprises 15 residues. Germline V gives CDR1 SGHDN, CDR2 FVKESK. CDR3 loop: CASSQAAGVLYEQYF. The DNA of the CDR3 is TGTGCCAGCAGCCAAGCTGCAGGGGTTCTCTACGAGCAGTACTTC.

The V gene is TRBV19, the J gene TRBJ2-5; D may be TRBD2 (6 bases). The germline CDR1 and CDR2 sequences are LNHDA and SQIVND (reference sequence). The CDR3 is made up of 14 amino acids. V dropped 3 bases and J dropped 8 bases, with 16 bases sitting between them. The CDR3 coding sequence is TGTGCCAGTAGTATTCATATTTTGGAGGGAACCCAGTACTTC. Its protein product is CASSIHILEGTQYF.

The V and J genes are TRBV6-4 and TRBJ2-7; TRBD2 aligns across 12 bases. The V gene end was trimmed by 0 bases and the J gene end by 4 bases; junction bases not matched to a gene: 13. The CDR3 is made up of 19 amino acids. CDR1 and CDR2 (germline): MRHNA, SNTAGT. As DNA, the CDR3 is TGTGCCAGCAGTGACTCGAAACTCCTAGCGGGAGGGCCTAGGTACGAGCAGTACTTC. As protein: CASSDSKLLAGGPRYEQYF.

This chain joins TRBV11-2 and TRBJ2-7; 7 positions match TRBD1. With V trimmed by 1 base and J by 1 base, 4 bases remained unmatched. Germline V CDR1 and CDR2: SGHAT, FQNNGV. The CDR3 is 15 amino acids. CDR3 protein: CASSLAPGQSYEQYF. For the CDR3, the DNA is TGTGCCAGCAGCTTAGCTCCGGGACAGTCCTACGAGCAGTACTTC. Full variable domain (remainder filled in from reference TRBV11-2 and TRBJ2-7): EAGVAQSPRYKIIEKRQSVAFWCNPISGHATLYWYQQILGQGPKLLIQFQNNGVVDDSQLPKDRFSAERLKGVDSTLKIQPAKLEDSAVYLCASSLAPGQSYEQYFGPGTRLTVT.

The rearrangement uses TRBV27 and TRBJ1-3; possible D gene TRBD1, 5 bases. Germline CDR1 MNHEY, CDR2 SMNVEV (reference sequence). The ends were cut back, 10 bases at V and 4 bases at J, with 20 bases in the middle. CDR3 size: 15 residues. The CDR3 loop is CAIDPSRDAGNTIYF. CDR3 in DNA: TGTGCCATCGACCCCTCCAGGGATGCCGGAAACACCATATATTTT.

The CDR3 nucleotides are TGTGCCAGCAGCCAAGATATCGCAGGGGGCAATTCACCCCTCCACTTT. It encodes CASSQDIAGGNSPLHF. The chain joins TRBV3-1 (or the pseudogene TRBV3-2) to TRBJ1-6, with 8 bases lining up with TRBD1. V was clipped by 0 bases and J by 7 bases; unmatched bases: 5. Germline CDR1 reads LGHDT; CDR2 reads YNNKEL (reference sequence). The CDR3 consists of 16 residues.

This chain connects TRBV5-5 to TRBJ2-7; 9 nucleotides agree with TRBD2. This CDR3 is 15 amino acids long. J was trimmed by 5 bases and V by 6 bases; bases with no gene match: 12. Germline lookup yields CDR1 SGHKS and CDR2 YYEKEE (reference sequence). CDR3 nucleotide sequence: TGTGCCAGCACCCCGGGTGAGCTAGCGGGAAACGAGCAGTACTTC. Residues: CASTPGELAGNEQYF.

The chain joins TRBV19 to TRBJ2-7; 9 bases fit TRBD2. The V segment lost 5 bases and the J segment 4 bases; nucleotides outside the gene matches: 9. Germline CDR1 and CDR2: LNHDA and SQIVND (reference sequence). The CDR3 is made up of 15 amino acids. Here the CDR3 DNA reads TGTGCCAGTAGTGATAGCGGGAGTCTTCAATACGAGCAGTACTTC. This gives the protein CASSDSGSLQYEQYF.

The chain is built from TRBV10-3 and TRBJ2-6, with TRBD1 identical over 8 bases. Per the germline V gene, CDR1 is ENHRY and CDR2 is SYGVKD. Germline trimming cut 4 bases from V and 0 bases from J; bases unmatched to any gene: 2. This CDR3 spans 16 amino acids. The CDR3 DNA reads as TGTGCCATCAGTGGGACAGGGCTCTCTGGGGCCAACGTCCTGACTTTC. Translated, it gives CAISGTGLSGANVLTF.

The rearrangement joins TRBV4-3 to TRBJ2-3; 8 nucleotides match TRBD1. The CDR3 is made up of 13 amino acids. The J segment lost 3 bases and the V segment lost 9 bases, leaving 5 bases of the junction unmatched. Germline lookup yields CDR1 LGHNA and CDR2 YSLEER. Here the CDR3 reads CARGQETTDTQYF. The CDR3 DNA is TGCGCCAGGGGACAGGAAACAACAGATACGCAGTATTTT.

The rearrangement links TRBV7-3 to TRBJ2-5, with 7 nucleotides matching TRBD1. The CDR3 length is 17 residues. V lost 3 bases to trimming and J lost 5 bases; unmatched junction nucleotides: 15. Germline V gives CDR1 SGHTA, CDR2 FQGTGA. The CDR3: CASSLSKGALKDETQYF. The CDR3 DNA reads TGTGCCAGCAGCTTGTCGAAGGGGGCGTTGAAGGACGAGACCCAGTACTTC.

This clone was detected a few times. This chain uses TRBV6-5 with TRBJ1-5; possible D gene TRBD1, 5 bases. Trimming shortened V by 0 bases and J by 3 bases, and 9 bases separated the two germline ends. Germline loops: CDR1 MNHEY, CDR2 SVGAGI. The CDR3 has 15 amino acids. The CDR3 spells CASSYSGQNNQPQHF. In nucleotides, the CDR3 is TGTGCCAGCAGTTACTCGGGGCAGAACAATCAGCCCCAGCATTTT.

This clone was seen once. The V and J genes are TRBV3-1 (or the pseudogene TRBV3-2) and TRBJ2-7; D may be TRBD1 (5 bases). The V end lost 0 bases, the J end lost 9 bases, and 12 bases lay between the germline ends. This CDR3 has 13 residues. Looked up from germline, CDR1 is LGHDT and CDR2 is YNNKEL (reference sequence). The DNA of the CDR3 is TGTGCCAGCAGCCAAGAGGGGCTATTCGGGCAGTACTTC. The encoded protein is CASSQEGLFGQYF.

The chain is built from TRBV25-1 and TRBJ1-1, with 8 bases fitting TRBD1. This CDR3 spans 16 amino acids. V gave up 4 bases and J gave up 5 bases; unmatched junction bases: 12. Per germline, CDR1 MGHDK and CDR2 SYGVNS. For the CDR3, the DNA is TGTGCCAGCAGTGGCTGGACAGGGCCCGGGGGGACTGAAGCTTTCTTT. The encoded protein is CASSGWTGPGGTEAFF.

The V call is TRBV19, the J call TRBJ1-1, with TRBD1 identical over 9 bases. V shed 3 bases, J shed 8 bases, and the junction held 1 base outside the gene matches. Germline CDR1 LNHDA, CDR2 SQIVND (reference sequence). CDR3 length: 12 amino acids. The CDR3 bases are TGTGCCAGTAGTATCGGACAGGGGGAAGCTTTCTTT. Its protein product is CASSIGQGEAFF.

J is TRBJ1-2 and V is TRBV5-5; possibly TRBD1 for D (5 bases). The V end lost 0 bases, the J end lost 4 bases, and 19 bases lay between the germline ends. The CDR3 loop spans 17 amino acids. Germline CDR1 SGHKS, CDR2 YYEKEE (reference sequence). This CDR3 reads CASSLELGQGRFYGYTF. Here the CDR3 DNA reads TGTGCCAGCAGCTTGGAATTGGGCCAGGGTCGATTCTATGGCTACACCTTC.

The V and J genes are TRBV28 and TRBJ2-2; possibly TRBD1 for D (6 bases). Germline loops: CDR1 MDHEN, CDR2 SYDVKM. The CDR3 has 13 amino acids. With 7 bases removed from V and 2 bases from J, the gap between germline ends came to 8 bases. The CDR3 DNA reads TGTGCCAGCACGACAGGAAACACCGGGGAGCTGTTTTTT. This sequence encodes CASTTGNTGELFF.

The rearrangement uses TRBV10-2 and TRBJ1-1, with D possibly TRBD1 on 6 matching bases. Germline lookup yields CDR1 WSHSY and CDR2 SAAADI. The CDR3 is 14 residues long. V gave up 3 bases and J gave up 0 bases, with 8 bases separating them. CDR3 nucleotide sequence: TGCGCCAGCAGTGACCGACAGGTGAACACTGAAGCTTTCTTT. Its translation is CASSDRQVNTEAFF.

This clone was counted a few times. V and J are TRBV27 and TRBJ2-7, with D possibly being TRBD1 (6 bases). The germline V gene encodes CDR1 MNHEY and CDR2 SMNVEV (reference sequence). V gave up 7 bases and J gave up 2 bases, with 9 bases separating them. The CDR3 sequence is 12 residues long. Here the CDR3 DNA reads TGTGCCAGCAAGGGGGATCCCTACGAGCAGTACTTC. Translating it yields CASKGDPYEQYF.

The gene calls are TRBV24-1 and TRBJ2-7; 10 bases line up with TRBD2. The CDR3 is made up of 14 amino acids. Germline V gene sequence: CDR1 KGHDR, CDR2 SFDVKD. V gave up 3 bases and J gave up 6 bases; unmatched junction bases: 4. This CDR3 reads CATSDPRLAGEQYF. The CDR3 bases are TGTGCCACCAGTGATCCCAGACTAGCGGGCGAGCAGTACTTC.

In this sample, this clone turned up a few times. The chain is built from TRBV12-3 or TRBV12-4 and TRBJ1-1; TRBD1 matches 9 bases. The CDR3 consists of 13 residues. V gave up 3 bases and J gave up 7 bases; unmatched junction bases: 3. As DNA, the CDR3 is TGTGCCAGCAGTTTCAGGGACAGGGATGAAGCTTTCTTT. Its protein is CASSFRDRDEAFF.

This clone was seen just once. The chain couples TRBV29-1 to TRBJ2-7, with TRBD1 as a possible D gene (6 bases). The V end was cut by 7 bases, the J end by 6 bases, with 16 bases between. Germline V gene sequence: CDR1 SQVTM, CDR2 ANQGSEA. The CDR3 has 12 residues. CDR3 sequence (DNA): TGCAGCGCCTATACAGGGTATGCCGAGCAGTACTTC. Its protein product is CSAYTGYAEQYF.

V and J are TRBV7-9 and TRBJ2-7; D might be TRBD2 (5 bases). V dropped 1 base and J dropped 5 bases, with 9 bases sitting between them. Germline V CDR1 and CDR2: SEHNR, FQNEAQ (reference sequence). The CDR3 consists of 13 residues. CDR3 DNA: TGTGCCAGCAGCTTAGGCGGGCTGAACGAGCAGTACTTC. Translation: CASSLGGLNEQYF.

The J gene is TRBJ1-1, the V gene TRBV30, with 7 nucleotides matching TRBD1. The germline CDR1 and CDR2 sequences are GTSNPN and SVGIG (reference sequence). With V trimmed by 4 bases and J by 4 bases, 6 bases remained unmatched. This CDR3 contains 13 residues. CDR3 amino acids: CAWTRAGGTEAFF. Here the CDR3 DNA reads TGTGCCTGGACGCGGGCAGGGGGCACTGAAGCTTTCTTT.

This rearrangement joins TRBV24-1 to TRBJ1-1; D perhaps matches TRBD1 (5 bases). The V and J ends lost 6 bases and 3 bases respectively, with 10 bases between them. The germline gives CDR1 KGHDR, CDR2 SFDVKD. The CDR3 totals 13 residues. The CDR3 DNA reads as TGTGCCACCAGTTCAGGGAGGGACACTGAAGCTTTCTTT. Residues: CATSSGRDTEAFF.

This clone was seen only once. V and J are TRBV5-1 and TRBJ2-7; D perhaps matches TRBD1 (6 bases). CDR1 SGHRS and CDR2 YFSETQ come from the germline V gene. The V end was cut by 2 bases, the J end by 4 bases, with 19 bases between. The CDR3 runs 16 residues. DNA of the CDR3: TGCGCCAGCAGCTTTCATCCGGGACAAGAGTCTTACGAGCAGTACTTC. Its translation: CASSFHPGQESYEQYF.